The clone carrying this T cell receptor beta chain has more than one count but fewer than ten. This entry comes from a study of blood T cells in healthy people across ages. Each donor had 8.5 to 10 milliliters of peripheral blood drawn. Per-sample yields of isolated PBMCs were at least 6 million. After removal of 3 bases from V and 0 bases from J, the junction contained 1 base not matched to a gene. This CDR3 comprises 14 residues. The germline V gene has CDR1 MDHEN and CDR2 SYDVKM. It was with a sample-barcoded 5' primer and a J-beta primer mix that a second PCR of roughly 7 to 12 cycles was run. Each of the cDNA molecules was tagged by a template-switch adaptor with 12 random nucleotides. TCRdb re-called the 5' RACE reads through MiXCR, storing one row per CDR3 protein. Of some 1.4 million distinct CDR3 sequences listed, 42% are singletons.

The source of this sequence is a woman between 18 and 30 years old in good health. Specimen: blood. The genes are TRBV28 and TRBJ2-7; 8 bases line up with TRBD2. The CDR3 is CASSFRGGSYEQYF. Written as DNA, the CDR3 is TGTGCCAGCAGTTTCCGGGGGGGCTCCTACGAGCAGTACTTC.